This T cell receptor beta chain was documented in a study of early T cells in non-severe SARS-CoV-2 infection. CDR1 is SNHLY, CDR2 FYNNEI, per germline. Trimming stripped 7 bases from V and 1 base from J, with 19 bases between. The CDR3 has 16 residues. The sample holds a few counts of this clonotype. In TCRdb, the 5' RACE reads were re-called with MiXCR into one record per CDR3 protein. The table shows about 61,000 distinct CDR3 sequences, with about 12% occurring only once. The chain has TRBV2 and TRBJ1-1, with D possibly matching TRBD1 (6 bases). The sample here was whole blood, taken at baseline. The sequence was obtained from an adult who was a healthcare worker with PCR-confirmed SARS-CoV-2 infection or an uninfected control (not recorded which). The donor label of this sample is uncertain. CDR3 coding DNA: TGTGCCAGCATCAGAGGGTTTGACAGGACGAACACTGAAGCTTTCTTT. Protein product: CASIRGFDRTNTEAFF.